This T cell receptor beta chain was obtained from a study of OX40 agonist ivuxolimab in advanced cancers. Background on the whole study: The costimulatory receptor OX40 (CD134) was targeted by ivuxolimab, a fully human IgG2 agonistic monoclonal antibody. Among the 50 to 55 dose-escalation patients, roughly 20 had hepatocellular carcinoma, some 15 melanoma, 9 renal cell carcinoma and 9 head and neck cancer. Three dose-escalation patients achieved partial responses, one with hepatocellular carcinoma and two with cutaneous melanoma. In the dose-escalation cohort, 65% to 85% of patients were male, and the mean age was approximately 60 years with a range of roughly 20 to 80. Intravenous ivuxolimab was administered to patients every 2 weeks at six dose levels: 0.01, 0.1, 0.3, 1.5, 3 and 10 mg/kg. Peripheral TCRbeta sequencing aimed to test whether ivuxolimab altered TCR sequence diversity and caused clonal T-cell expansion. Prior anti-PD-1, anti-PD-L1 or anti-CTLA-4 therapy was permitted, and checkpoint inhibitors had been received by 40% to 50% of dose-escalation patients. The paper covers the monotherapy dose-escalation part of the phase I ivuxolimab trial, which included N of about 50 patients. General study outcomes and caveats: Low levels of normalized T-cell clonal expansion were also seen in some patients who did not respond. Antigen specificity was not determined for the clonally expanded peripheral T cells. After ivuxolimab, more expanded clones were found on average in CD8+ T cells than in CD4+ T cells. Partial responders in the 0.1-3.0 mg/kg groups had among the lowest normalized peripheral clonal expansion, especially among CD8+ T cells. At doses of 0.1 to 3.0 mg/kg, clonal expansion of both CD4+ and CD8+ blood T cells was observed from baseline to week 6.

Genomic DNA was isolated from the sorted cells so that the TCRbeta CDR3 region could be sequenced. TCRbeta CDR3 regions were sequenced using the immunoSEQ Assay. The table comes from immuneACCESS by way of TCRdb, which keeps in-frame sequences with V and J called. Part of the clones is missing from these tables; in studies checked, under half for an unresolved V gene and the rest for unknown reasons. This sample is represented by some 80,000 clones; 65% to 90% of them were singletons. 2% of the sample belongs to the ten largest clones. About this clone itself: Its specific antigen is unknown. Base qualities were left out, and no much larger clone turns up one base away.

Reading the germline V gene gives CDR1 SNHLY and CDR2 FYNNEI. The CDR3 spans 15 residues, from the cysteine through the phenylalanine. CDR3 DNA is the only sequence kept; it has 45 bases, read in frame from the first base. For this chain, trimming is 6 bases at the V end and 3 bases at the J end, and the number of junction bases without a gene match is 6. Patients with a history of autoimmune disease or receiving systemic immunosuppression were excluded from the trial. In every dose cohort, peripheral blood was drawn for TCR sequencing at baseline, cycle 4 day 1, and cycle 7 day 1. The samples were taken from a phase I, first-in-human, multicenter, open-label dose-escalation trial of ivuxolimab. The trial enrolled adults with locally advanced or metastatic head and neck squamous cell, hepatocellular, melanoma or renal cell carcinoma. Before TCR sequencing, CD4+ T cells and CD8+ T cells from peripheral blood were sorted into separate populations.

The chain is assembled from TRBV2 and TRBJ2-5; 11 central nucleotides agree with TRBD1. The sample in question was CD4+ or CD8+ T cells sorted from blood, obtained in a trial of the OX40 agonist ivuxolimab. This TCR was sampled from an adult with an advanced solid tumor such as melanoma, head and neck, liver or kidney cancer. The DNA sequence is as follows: TGTGCCAGCAGGAAACCGGGACAGGGGGAAGAGACCCAGTACTTC. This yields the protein CASRKPGQGEETQYF.